Listed here is a single TCR beta chain. The method was immunoSEQ multiplex PCR; TCRdb's version includes in-frame clones alone and lacks a portion of them. Here the sample spans approximately 45,000 clones, approximately 90% being singletons. The CDR3 loop spans 13 amino acids. Germline CDR1 and CDR2: MGHRA and YSYEKL. Trimming removed 3 bases at V and 7 bases at J, with 12 bases between. The entry originates in a study of T cell changes during pregnancy in multiple sclerosis. The gene calls are TRBV4-1 and TRBJ1-1; no reliable D call. Sequencing was performed on CD4+ T cells from peripheral blood mononuclear cells, taken in the second trimester of pregnancy. The clonotype comes from a female donor in good health, enrolled as a control in a pregnancy study. The CDR3 coding sequence is TGCGCCAGCAGCCAGGTAAGAGCGCATGAAGCTTTCTTT. Translation: CASSQVRAHEAFF.